These 9 T cell receptor beta chains came from one sample sequenced in a study of blood T cell repertoires in COVID-19. Method: immunoSEQ multiplex PCR; TCRdb's copy keeps in-frame clones and lacks some. The sample includes about 38,000 clones, approximately 90% of them seen just once. Sequencing was carried out using peripheral blood. All receptors come from a man aged 70 or older with active COVID-19.

V gene TRBV23-1 combines with J gene TRBJ1-1; D might be TRBD1 (5 bases). TRBV23-1 is reported as an ORF; its role is uncertain. Deletions cut 3 bases from V and 3 bases from J, with 11 bases between. This CDR3 is 14 amino acids long. This CDR3 reads CASSHGRADTEAFF. The DNA of the CDR3 is TGCGCCAGCAGTCATGGCAGGGCAGACACTGAAGCTTTCTTT.

The V and J genes are TRBV6-4 and TRBJ2-3, with TRBD2 matching 9 bases. Trimming took 5 bases from V and 0 from J; bases not matched to a gene: 0. The germline V gene encodes CDR1 MRHNA and CDR2 SNTAGT. The length of the CDR3 is 14 residues. CDR3 in amino acids: CASSTSGSTDTQYF. The CDR3 DNA reads as TGTGCCAGCAGTACTAGCGGGAGCACAGATACGCAGTATTTT.

J is TRBJ2-7 and V is TRBV6-2 or TRBV6-3; D gene unclear. V lost 6 bases to trimming and J lost 2 bases, with 5 bases between them. Germline CDR1 reads MNHEY; CDR2 reads SVGEGT. The CDR3 covers 11 residues. The CDR3 protein is CASSLTYEQYF. The CDR3 region has the DNA TGTGCCAGCAGCCTAACCTACGAGCAGTACTTC.

The chain carries TRBV6-2 or TRBV6-3 and TRBJ1-2; D uncertain. CDR3 length: 13 residues. Trimming removed 2 bases from V and 4 bases from J, with 8 bases in between. The germline V gene has CDR1 MNHEY and CDR2 SVGEGT. CDR3: CASSYAALYGYTF. Written as DNA, the CDR3 is TGTGCCAGCAGTTACGCGGCGCTCTATGGCTACACCTTC.

This clone was counted between two and nine times. The chain has TRBV4-1 and TRBJ2-1; no clear D gene. The germline V and J ends were trimmed by 1 base and 0 bases, with 7 bases remaining between them. The V gene's germline CDR1 is MGHRA and CDR2 YSYEKL. This CDR3 spans 15 amino acids. Here the CDR3 DNA reads TGCGCCAGCAGCCAAGTCCCTAGCTCCTACAATGAGCAGTTCTTC. This translates into CASSQVPSSYNEQFF.

This clone occurred once. The rearrangement joins TRBV2 to TRBJ1-2; 9 bases are shared with TRBD1. Losses at the gene ends were 4 bases for V and 7 bases for J; bases not matched to a gene: 1. CDR1 and CDR2 from the germline V gene are SNHLY and FYNNEI. CDR3 size: 12 residues. The CDR3: CASSGDRAGYTF. The CDR3, as DNA: TGTGCCAGCAGTGGGGACAGGGCTGGCTACACCTTC.

This clone was seen once. The rearrangement uses TRBV18 and TRBJ1-2; 8 nucleotides line up with TRBD1. V was clipped by 2 bases and J by 6 bases; unmatched bases: 2. Germline V CDR1 and CDR2: KGHSH, LQKENI. CDR3 length equals 13 residues. The CDR3, as DNA: TGTGCCAGCTCACCAGTGGGACAGGATGGCTACACCTTC. Translated: CASSPVGQDGYTF. The full variable domain, its missing parts supplied by reference TRBV18 and TRBJ1-2, is NAGVMQNPRHLVRRRGQEARLRCSPMKGHSHVYWYRQLPEEGLKFMVYLQKENIIDESGMPKERFSAEFPKEGPSILRIQQVVRGDSAAYFCASSPVGQDGYTFGSGTRLTVV.

Only a few counts were recorded for this clone. The V gene is TRBV5-1, the J gene TRBJ2-2; the match to TRBD2 covers 7 bases. V shed 4 bases, J shed 2 bases, and the junction held 5 bases outside the gene matches. CDR3 length: 15 amino acids. Germline lookup yields CDR1 SGHRS and CDR2 YFSETQ. The CDR3 region is CASSPQAGNTGELFF. For the CDR3, the DNA is TGCGCCAGCAGCCCACAAGCGGGAAACACCGGGGAGCTGTTTTTT. Full variable domain (outside the CDR3, taken from reference TRBV5-1 and TRBJ2-2): KAGVTQTPRYLIKTRGQQVTLSCSPISGHRSVSWYQQTPGQGLQFLFEYFSETQRNKGNFPGRFSGRQFSNSRSEMNVSTLELGDSALYLCASSPQAGNTGELFFGEGSRLTVL.

The genes are TRBV6-5 and TRBJ1-5; TRBD1 matches 8 bases. Unmatched junction bases numbered 8, after V lost 6 bases and J lost 4 bases. Germline CDR1 is MNHEY and CDR2 is SVGAGI. CDR3 size: 15 residues. The CDR3 reads CASSVDRAGNQPQHF. In nucleotides, the CDR3 is TGTGCCAGCAGCGTGGACAGGGCCGGGAATCAGCCCCAGCATTTT.